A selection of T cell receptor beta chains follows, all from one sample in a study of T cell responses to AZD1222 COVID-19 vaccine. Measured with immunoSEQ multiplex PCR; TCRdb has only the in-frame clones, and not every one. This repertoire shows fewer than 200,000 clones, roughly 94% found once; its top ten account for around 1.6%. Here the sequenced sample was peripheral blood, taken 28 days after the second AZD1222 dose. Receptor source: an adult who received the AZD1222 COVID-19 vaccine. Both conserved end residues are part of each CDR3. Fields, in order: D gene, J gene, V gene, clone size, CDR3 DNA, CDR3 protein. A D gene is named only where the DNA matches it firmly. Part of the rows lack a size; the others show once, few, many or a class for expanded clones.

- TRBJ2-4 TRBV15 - TGTGCCACCAGCAGTCCTACAGGAACTCTAGCCAAAAACATTCAGTACTTC CATSSPTGTLAKNIQYF
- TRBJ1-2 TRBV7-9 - TGTGCCAGCAGCTTTCACACTGGCTACACCTTC CASSFHTGYTF
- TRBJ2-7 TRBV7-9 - TGTGCCAGCAGCTTAGCTCCGGGGGCCTACGAGCAGTACTTC CASSLAPGAYEQYF
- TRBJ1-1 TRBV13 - TGTGCCAGCAGGGCGGGTGGGGGAGAGAGGTTTGGGGCTTTCTTT CASRAGGGERFGAFF
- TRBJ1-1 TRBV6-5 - TGTGCCAGCAGTTCGAGGGGGGCAGGGAGAACTGAAGCTTTCTTT CASSSRGAGRTEAFF
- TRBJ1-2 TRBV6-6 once TGTGCCAGCAGTTACTCGTCCGTGAACTATGGCTACACCTTC CASSYSSVNYGYTF
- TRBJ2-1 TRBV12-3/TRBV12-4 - TGTGCCAGCACTCTCCTGGGGGAGGAGCAGTTCTTC CASTLLGEEQFF
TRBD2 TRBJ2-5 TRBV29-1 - TGCAGCGTCAAACCCGATGGAGGTACTCGGGCGGGAGGGCCTTGGGAGACCCAGTACTTC CSVKPDGGTRAGGPWETQYF
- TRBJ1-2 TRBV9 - TGTGCCAGCAGCGTAGACACAAGCTGGGGCTATGGCTACACCTTC CASSVDTSWGYGYTF
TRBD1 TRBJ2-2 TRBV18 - TGTGCCAGCTCGCGACAGGGAGTGAACACCGGGGAGCTGTTTTTT CASSRQGVNTGELFF
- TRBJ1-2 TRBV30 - TGTGCCTGGAGTGAGGGCTCGGGGGGCGGCTACACCTTC CAWSEGSGGGYTF
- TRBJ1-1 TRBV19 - TGTGCCAGTAGTATAGATGGTCAGGGCGACACTGAAGCTTTCTTT CASSIDGQGDTEAFF
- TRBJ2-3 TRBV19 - TGTGCCAGTAGTATAGCGGGAGAGAGCACAGATACGCAGTATTTT CASSIAGESTDTQYF
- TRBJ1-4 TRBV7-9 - TGTGCCAGCAGCTTAACGCAGGGGTCAAATGAAAAACTGTTTTTT CASSLTQGSNEKLFF
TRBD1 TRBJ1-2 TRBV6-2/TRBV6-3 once TGTGCCAGCAGCAGAAGGGGCCAGGGACAGGGCGGTGTCGGTGGCTACACCTTC CASSRRGQGQGGVGGYTF
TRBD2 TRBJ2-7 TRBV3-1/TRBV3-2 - TGTGCCAGCAGCCAAGCTAGCGGGGGAGAGCAGTACTTC CASSQASGGEQYF
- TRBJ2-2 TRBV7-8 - TGTGCCAGCAACCCCGCGACGAACACCGGGGAGCTGTTTTTT CASNPATNTGELFF
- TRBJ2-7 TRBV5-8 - TGTGCCAGCAGCTTGGCCGGATCCTACGAGCAGTACTTC CASSLAGSYEQYF
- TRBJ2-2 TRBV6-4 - TGTGCCAGCAGTGACTCGTGGGGGGAGCTGTTTTTT CASSDSWGELFF
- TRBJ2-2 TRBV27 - TGTGCCAGCAGTTCCTGGCAGGGAGGCACCGGGGAGCTGTTTTTT CASSSWQGGTGELFF
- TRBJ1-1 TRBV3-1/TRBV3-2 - TGTGCCAGCAGCCAAGATCGGGTCTCGAGACAGAGAAGCACTGAAGCTTTCTTT CASSQDRVSRQRSTEAFF
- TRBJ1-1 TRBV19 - TGTGCCAGTAGATACCCCCCGGGGGTTAACATGAACACTGAAGCTTTCTTT CASRYPPGVNMNTEAFF
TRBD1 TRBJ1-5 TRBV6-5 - TGTGCCAGCAGAAGGACAGGGGATCAGCCCCAGCATTTT CASRRTGDQPQHF
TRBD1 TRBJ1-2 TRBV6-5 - TGTGCCAGCAGTCCACGACAGGGTTGGAACTATGGCTACACCTTC CASSPRQGWNYGYTF
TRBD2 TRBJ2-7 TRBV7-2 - TGTGCCAGCAGCTTAGAGCGGGACCCGAGAGGGTACGAGCAGTACTTC CASSLERDPRGYEQYF
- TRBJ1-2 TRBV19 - TGTGCCAGTGGCGGCTATGGCTACACCTTC CASGGYGYTF
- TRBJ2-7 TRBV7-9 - TGTGCCAGCAGCTTGCTAGGGTACGAGCAGTACTTC CASSLLGYEQYF
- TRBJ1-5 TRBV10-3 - TGTGCCATCAGTGAATATAGCAATCAGCCCCAGCATTTT CAISEYSNQPQHF
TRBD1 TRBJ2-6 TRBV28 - TGTGCCAGCAGTTCCGGACAGGGTGGGCCTGGGGCCAACGTCCTGACTTTC CASSSGQGGPGANVLTF
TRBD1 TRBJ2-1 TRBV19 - TGTGCCAGTAGTATGGGGACAGAACTCAATGAGCAGTTCTTC CASSMGTELNEQFF
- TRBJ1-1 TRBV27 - TGTGCCAGCAGTTCCCTAACAAGGTATTATTCCGTGGACACTGAAGCTTTCTTT CASSSLTRYYSVDTEAFF
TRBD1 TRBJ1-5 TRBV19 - TGTGCCAGTAGTATAGACGGAGGAGCGGGACAGTTCAATCAGCCCCAGCATTTT CASSIDGGAGQFNQPQHF
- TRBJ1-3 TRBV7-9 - TGTGCCAGCCGACCCCAATTGGAGGGTGATCGGGGAAACACCATATATTTT CASRPQLEGDRGNTIYF
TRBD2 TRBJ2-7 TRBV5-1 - TGCGCCAGCAGCTTGACTAGCGGGAGAGTAAACGAGCAGTACTTC CASSLTSGRVNEQYF
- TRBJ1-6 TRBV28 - TGTGCCAGCAGTTTGATGGCGACGGCCCTCCACTTT CASSLMATALHF
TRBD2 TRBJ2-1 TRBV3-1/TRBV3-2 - TGTGCCAGCGGCCGACAAGCGGGGGGAACCTACAATGAGCAGTTCTTC CASGRQAGGTYNEQFF
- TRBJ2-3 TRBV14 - TGTGCCAGCAGCCAAGAGAGTTATCTCGCTTATACAGATACGCAGTATTTT CASSQESYLAYTDTQYF
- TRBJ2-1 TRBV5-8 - TGTGCCAGCAGCTTGGCTATTAGCGGCTCCTACAATGAGCAGTTCTTC CASSLAISGSYNEQFF
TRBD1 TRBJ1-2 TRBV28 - TGTGCCAGCAGTTTGCCCCTTGACAGGGGTGGCTACACCTTC CASSLPLDRGGYTF
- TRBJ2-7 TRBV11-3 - TGTGCCAGCAGCTTAGTAGTGGGCTGGTGGGTTTACGAGCAGTACTTC CASSLVVGWWVYEQYF
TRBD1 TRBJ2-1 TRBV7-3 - TGTGCCAGCAGCGAGACAGGGGGCGCGGGCAATGAGCAGTTCTTC CASSETGGAGNEQFF
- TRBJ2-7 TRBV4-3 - TGCGCCAGCAGCCAAGATCGAGGACTCTACGAGCAGTACTTC CASSQDRGLYEQYF
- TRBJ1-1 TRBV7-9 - TGTGCCAGCCGGAGGGGGAACACTGAAGCTTTCTTT CASRRGNTEAFF
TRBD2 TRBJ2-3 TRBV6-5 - TGTGCCAGCAGTAGCGGGAGGGTGACAGATACGCAGTATTTT CASSSGRVTDTQYF
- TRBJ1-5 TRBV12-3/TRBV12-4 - TGTGCCAGCAGTGGGGGGAGTCAGCCCCAGCATTTT CASSGGSQPQHF